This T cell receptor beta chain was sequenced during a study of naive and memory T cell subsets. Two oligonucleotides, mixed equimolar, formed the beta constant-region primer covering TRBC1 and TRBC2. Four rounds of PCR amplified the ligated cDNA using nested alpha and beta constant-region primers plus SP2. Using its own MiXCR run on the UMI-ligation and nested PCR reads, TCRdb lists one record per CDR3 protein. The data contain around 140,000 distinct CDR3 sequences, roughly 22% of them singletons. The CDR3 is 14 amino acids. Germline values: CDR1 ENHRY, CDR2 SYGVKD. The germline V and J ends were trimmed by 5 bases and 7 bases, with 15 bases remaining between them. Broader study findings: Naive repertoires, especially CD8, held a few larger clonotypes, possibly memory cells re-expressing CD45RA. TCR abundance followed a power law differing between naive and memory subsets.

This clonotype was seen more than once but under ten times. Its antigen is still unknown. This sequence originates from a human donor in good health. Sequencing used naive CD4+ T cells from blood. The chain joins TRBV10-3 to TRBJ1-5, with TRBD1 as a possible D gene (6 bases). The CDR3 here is CAISPAGASQPQHF. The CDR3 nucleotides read TGTGCCATCAGTCCGGCAGGGGCTTCGCAGCCCCAGCATTTT.